This T cell receptor (beta chain) comes out of a study of blood T cell repertoires in COVID-19. The assay was immunoSEQ multiplex PCR, and TCRdb's table has in-frame clones only and misses some. This table holds about 70,000 clones, more than 85% found once. Losses at the gene ends were 3 bases for V and 7 bases for J; bases not matched to a gene: 13. Germline CDR1 KGHSH, CDR2 LQKENI. This CDR3 is built from 16 residues. The specimen sequenced was peripheral blood. The chain recombines TRBV18 with TRBJ2-7, with TRBD2 matching over 9 bases. The receptor comes from an older man with active COVID-19. CDR3 bases: TGTGCCAGCTCACCCACGGGTGGGACTAGCTTGTTTGAGCAGTACTTC. It encodes CASSPTGGTSLFEQYF.